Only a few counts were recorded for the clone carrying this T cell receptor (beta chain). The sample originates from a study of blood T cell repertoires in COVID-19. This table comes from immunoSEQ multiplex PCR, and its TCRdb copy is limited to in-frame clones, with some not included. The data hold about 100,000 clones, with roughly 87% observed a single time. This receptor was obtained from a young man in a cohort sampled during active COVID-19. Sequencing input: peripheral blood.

The CDR3 region is CASSEGKTDSPLHF. The CDR3 bases are TGTGCCAGCAGCGAGGGGAAAACGGATTCACCCCTCCACTTT. This chain joins TRBV9 and TRBJ1-6; tentative D call: TRBD1 (5 bases). Trimming took 3 bases from V and 8 from J, leaving 12 bases between them. This CDR3 has 14 amino acids. CDR1 SGDLS and CDR2 YYNGEE come from the germline V gene.